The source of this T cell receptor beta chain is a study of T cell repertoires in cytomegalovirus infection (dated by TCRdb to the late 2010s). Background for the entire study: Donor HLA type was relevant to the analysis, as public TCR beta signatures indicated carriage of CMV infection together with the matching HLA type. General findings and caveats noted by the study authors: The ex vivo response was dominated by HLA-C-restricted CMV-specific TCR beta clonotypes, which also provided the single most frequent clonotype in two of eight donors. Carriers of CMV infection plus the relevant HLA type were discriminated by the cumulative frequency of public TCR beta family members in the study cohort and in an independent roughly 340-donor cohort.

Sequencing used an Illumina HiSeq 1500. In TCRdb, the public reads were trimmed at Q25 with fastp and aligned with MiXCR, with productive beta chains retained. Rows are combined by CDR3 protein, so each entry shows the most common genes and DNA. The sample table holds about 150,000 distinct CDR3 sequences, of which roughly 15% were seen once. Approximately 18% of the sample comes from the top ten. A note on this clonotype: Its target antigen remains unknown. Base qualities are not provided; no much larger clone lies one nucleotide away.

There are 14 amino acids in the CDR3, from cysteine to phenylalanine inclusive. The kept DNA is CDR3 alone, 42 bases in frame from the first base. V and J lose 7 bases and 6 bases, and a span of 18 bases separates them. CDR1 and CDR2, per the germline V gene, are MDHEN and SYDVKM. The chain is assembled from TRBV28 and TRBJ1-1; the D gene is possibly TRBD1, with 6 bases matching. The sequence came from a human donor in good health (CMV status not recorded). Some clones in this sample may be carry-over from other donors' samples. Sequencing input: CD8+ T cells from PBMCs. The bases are TGTGCCAGCATCCCAGGGGACCTTATCTCTGAAGCTTTCTTT. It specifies CASIPGDLISEAFF.